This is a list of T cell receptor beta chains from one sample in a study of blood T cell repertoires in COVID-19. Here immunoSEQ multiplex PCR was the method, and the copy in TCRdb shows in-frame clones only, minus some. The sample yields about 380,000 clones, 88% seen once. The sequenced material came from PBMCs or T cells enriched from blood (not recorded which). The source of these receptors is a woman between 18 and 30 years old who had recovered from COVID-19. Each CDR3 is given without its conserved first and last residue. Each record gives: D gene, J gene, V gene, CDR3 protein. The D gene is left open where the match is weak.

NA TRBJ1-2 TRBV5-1 ASSLERGETGSYGYT
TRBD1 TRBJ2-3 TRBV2 ASGGPGQGVSGATDTQY
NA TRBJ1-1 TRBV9 ASSPEDGDTEAF
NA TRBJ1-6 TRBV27 ASRDSGSHSPLH
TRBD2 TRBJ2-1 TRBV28 ASSSGGVGYEQF
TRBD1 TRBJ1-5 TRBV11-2 ASSLNVHRGNPQH
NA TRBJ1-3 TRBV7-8 ASRQGSVLHSGNTIY
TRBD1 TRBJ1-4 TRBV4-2 ASSQPNRGTLATNEKLF
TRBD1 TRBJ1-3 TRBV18 ASSPGQGRNTIY
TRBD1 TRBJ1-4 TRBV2 ASTGTGGEKLF
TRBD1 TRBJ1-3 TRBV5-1 ASSLGQGGLYSGNTIY
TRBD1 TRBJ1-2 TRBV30 AWTFNRGPGYGYT
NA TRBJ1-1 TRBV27 ASSSTGRGTEAF
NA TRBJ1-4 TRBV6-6 ASSPGTRSYEKLF